This T cell receptor (beta chain) is drawn from a study of cytomegalovirus exposure and HLA in healthy donors (dated by TCRdb to the late 2010s). A note on the overall study: In an earlier analysis of under 750 of the donors, around 300 Gb of sequence data and about 110 million unique TCR beta sequences from roughly 200 million T cells were reported. Roughly 310 gigabases of sequencing data and approximately 84 million unique TCR sequences were included in an early release covering 550 to 800 HLA-typed donors. Among the roughly 390 genotyped donors, 75% to 90% belonged to the genetic ancestry cluster associated with self-reported Caucasian donors. The aim of the study was to test whether cataloging public T cell receptors could identify signatures of past pathogen exposure. The study used immunosequencing to profile the T cell repertoires of several hundred subjects and linked those repertoires to cytomegalovirus serostatus. In addition to the first cohort of 650 to 750 subjects, a separate validation cohort of approximately 130 different subjects was used. The study combined high-throughput TCR immunosequencing, statistical association of individual TCRs with disease status, and machine learning to predict cytomegalovirus infection status. To study patterns of TCR occurrence, a later analysis re-analyzed previously published TCR beta repertoires from more than 550 donors and added high-resolution HLA genotyping. In the later analysis, no new phenotypic data were used to find candidate immune exposures; instead, reliance was placed on TCR beta sequences and their occurrence across donors. An earlier analysis of approximately 580 of the donors used high-throughput TCR beta sequencing to judge whether each TCR beta V gene segment behaved as functional or pseudogenic. Alongside the repertoire data, information on donor age, sex, ethnicity and CMV serostatus was compiled. A later genetic analysis took genome-wide SNP genotypes for 398 of the 666 donors and used that subset as a discovery cohort. Every discovery cohort repertoire had been produced on one sequencing platform. HLA typing covered class I and class II loci at four-digit resolution. Typing coverage differed by locus: A, B, C, DRB1 and DQB1 were typed in roughly 620-640 donors, DQA1 in 522, DPA1 in over 600, and DPB1 in 450 to 490. Roughly 5 DR-DQ haplotypes were treated as single units for association and clustering because of strong linkage in the cohort. Among about 360 genotyped donors of the cohort, an average of approximately 230,000 unique TCR beta nucleotide sequences were sequenced per donor, roughly 18% of them non-productive. General conclusions and limits of the study: The classifier was reported to diagnose cytomegalovirus status with high specificity and sensitivity in both the original cohort and the validation cohort. Presence/absence analyses assumed roughly uniform sequencing depth across donors, an assumption that may not hold. When HLA alleles, especially DR and DQ, strongly co-occurred, TCR associations were difficult to assign to individual alleles. In the study, around 150 TCR beta chains were listed as associated with cytomegalovirus. According to a later analysis, parvovirus B19, influenza, CMV and Epstein-Barr virus appeared linked to several top co-occurrence clusters. Because some donors lacked HLA typing at each locus, the association tests relied only on the typed subset. The authors suggested that the approach could potentially be extended to other disease states and immunological phenotypes. The sequencing pipeline was judged likely to have produced a cluster of highly shared sequence variants as a technical artifact. A later analysis found that TCR association rates varied across HLA loci, with DRB1 alleles showing the most associated TCRs and HLA-C alleles the fewest. A further reported finding was that TCR beta sequences accurately predicted the HLA-A and HLA-B alleles for most subjects in the first cohort. While some public TCRs were present in many individuals, most TCR sequences turned up only very rarely across donors. Some IMGT-functional V segments, including TRBV6-2 and TRBV6-3, could not be distinguished by the 87-base-pair reads and were therefore excluded. According to a later genetic analysis, donors in an Asian-associated ancestry cluster had fewer N-insertions in productive TCRs than the approximately 670-donor mean. A few of the identified cytomegalovirus-associated TCR beta chains were confirmed in vitro to be specific for cytomegalovirus antigens. At a false discovery rate of 0.05, a later analysis linked 16,951 TCR beta sequences to specific HLA alleles. An association between a missense DCLRE1C variant and V-gene and J-gene trimming of TCR beta chains was found in a later genetic analysis and replicated in an independent cohort. Compared with equally common non-associated chains, HLA-associated TCR beta chains in a later analysis were more clonally expanded and had lower generation probabilities. According to a later analysis, most CMV-associated TCR beta chains appeared to be HLA-restricted, and the HLA associations seemed to be driven largely by CMV exposure. Because counts were too low, about 15 rarely observed V segments, including chromosome 9 orphons, were left out of the earlier analysis of a few hundred of the donors. This cohort had only TCR beta chains sequenced, and the lack of alpha or paired-chain data limited which features could be detected. Correlated functional status among segregating V segments might reflect linkage disequilibrium, but an unknown experimental factor could not be ruled out. In an earlier analysis of around 500 of the donors, most TCR beta V segments appeared in productive rearrangements about 90% or about 30% of the time, broadly matching IMGT annotations. Immune exposure information for the cohort was limited to CMV serostatus.

As for this clone: It lacks a known antigen. No much larger clone exists at a distance of one base, and base qualities are not known.

The cohort consisted of hundreds of healthy bone marrow donors. All cohort members were sampled while nominally healthy, although unrecorded immune exposures were likely present. The donor tested CMV seronegative, placing the donor among the 300 to 450 seronegative members of the cohort. A peripheral blood sample was collected from each donor, and TCR beta sequencing was performed on peripheral blood mononuclear cells. Genomic DNA was extracted from the blood cell samples with the Qiagen DNeasy Blood Extraction Kit. The method was the immunoSEQ multiplex PCR assay. The multiplex PCR relied on a mix of 60 forward primers for TCR Vbeta segments and 13 reverse primers for TCR Jbeta segments. Amplification of the CDR3 region of rearranged TCR beta genes was performed with a multiplex PCR assay on genomic DNA. On the Illumina HiSeq System, the amplified TCR beta libraries were sequenced as 87-base-pair reads. Per the source publication's procedure: In a later analysis, about 80 million unique TCR beta chains were counted across the roughly 670 repertoires, and roughly 10 million of these chains were shared by at least two donors. A nearest-neighbor algorithm error-corrected the raw reads and collapsed the reads into unique sequences, merging closely related sequences to remove PCR and sequencing errors. Alignment of CDR3 sequences to IMGT reference sequences was used to assign V, D and J gene segments. Each retained sequence needed at least a six-nucleotide match to both a V gene segment and a J gene segment. A rearrangement counted as productive if the CDR3 had no stop codons and remained in frame with V and J, and every other rearrangement counted as non-productive. CDR3 was defined by IMGT convention, running from the second conserved V-encoded cysteine to the conserved J-encoded phenylalanine. The earlier analysis of approximately 590 of the donors excluded any sequence lacking an unambiguous match to a single V gene segment. In an earlier analysis of approximately 590 of the donors, a V segment was called functional when productive rearrangements were above 56.7%, and segregating when the standard deviation between donors exceeded 5%. A statistical classification framework was built to diagnose cytomegalovirus status from the catalog of TCR beta chain sequences. In a later analysis, V and J genes were assigned by comparing TCR nucleotide sequences against IMGT/GENE-DB human TR gene sequences. In a later analysis, CDR3 sequences and most-parsimonious VDJ recombination scenarios were assigned using the TCRdist pipeline. In a later analysis, every TCR beta chain was defined by the combination of its CDR3 amino acid sequence and its V-gene family, and reads without a unique V-gene family were dropped. A later analysis removed over 500 highly shared, low-generation-probability nucleotide sequences to deal with suspected cross-contamination and a sequencing artifact. A later analysis calculated a clonal expansion index for each public chain from normalized within-repertoire ranks of inferred template counts. Generation probabilities in a later analysis came from a VDJ recombination model fitted to out-of-frame rearrangements, and those results were checked against IGoR. In a later analysis, TCR-TCR, TCR-HLA and TCR-CMV co-occurrence was scored with hypergeometric tests, and a repertoire-size bias correction was applied to TCR pairs. False discovery rates were estimated in a later analysis by permuting HLA or CMV assignments 20 times. In a later analysis, co-occurring TCRs were grouped using DBSCAN, with TCRdist sequence similarity added in when clustering inside HLA-allele-positive subsets. For co-occurrence clustering, repertoires with fewer than 30,000 or more than 120,000 public chains were excluded, along with five repertoires with anomalous nucleotide sharing. TCRdb provides this immuneACCESS table in a form limited to in-frame rearrangements. Some clones are lacking; in checked studies, under half of them reflect an unresolved V gene, and why the rest are absent is not known. That table gives V, J and clone size, and the DNA gave D and trimming. This sample gives roughly 180,000 clones in total; around 77% of them show up just once. The top ten clones comprise about 1.9% of the sample.

The trim is 5 bases for V and 2 bases for J, with a gap of 16 bases between the germline ends. Inclusive of the bounding cysteine and phenylalanine, the CDR3 is 15 residues long. The entry retains the CDR3 DNA only, 45 bases that are in frame from base 1. The germline V gene provides CDR1 SGHTA and CDR2 FQGNSA. The sequenced sample was PBMCs. The chain uses TRBV7-2 and TRBJ2-7; there is no confident call for the D gene. The TCR sequence derives from a woman under 40 in good health and CMV-seronegative. The CDR3 in this case is CASSRPRLGTYEQYF. The DNA is as follows: TGTGCCAGCAGCCGCCCGAGGCTAGGTACCTACGAGCAGTACTTC.